The text below deals with one T cell receptor beta chain. This entry belongs to a study of cytomegalovirus exposure and HLA in healthy donors. Germline assignment: CDR1 LNHDA and CDR2 SQIVND (reference sequence). Trimming took 5 bases from V and 9 from J, leaving 14 bases between them. The CDR3 is made up of 13 amino acids. In the PCR, 60 Vbeta and 13 Jbeta primers were used. Some clones are missing from TCRdb's copy, which holds only in-frame ones; the method was immunoSEQ multiplex PCR. Found here are about 57,000 clones, about 83% of them singletons; the top ten hold around 4%. The chain combines TRBV19 with TRBJ2-1, with D uncertain. The clonotype was recovered from a man aged 25-45 years in good health and CMV-seronegative. The sample comprised PBMCs. The CDR3 DNA is TGTGCCAGTAGTTGGGCCAGAGAAGGTGAGCAGTTCTTC. Translated: CASSWAREGEQFF.